Presented here are 8 T cell receptor beta chains from one specimen sequenced in a study of CD8 T cells in ankylosing spondylitis. TCRdb independently ran MiXCR on the 5' RACE reads; one entry per CDR3 protein. The data show 200,000 or so distinct CDR3 sequences, with 10% to 15% seen just once and approximately 10% held by the top ten. Sequences were obtained from blood, either unsorted or a sorted T cell fraction (not recorded which). The receptors originated from a female donor with ankylosing spondylitis or in good health (not recorded which).

This clonotype has ten or more counts. This chain uses TRBV12-3 or TRBV12-4 with TRBJ2-2; TRBD2 aligns across 14 bases. V dropped 6 bases and J dropped 6; count of bases not matched to a gene: 3. CDR3 length: 15 residues. CDR3 in DNA: TGTGCCAGCAGCCCGGGACTAGCGGGAGCCGGGGAGCTGTTTTTT. Protein product: CASSPGLAGAGELFF.

This clonotype was picked up many times. The chain links TRBV10-3 to TRBJ2-7, with TRBD1 matching 9 bases. The CDR3 totals 15 residues. V gave up 0 bases and J gave up 2 bases; unmatched junction bases: 2. CDR1 ENHRY and CDR2 SYGVKD come from the germline V gene. CDR3 coding DNA: TGTGCCATCAGTGAGTCAGGGACAGGGACCTACGAGCAGTACTTC. This sequence encodes CAISESGTGTYEQYF.

This clonotype was counted ten times or more. The chain recombines TRBV7-3 with TRBJ2-3; 7 nucleotides match TRBD2. V trimming: 5 bases; J trimming: 0 bases; junction bases outside the gene matches: 2. The germline gives CDR1 SGHTA, CDR2 FQGTGA. The CDR3 is 14 amino acids. The CDR3 sequence: CASSSSGSTDTQYF. Written as DNA, the CDR3 is TGTGCCAGCAGCAGTAGCGGGAGCACAGATACGCAGTATTTT.

The chain couples TRBV12-3 or TRBV12-4 to TRBJ2-7; 9 bases align to TRBD1. J was trimmed by 3 bases and V by 5 bases; bases with no gene match: 5. There are 14 residues in the CDR3. The CDR3 is CASSLRDRDYEQYF. In DNA form, the CDR3 reads TGTGCCAGCAGTCTCCGGGACAGGGACTACGAGCAGTACTTC.

This clonotype was detected many times. The chain links TRBV6-1 to TRBJ1-2, with unresolved D. The germline V gene has CDR1 MNHNS and CDR2 SASEGT. This CDR3 has 12 amino acids. V lost 5 bases and J 10 bases, leaving 14 bases between the germline ends. The chain's CDR3 is CASSLASVDYTF. The CDR3 nucleotides read TGTGCCAGCAGTTTGGCGTCGGTAGACTACACCTTC.

This clonotype appeared a few times. Here the CDR3 reads CASSGTGYNEQFF. The CDR3 nucleotides are TGTGCCAGCAGCGGGACAGGGTACAATGAGCAGTTCTTC. This sequence joins TRBV5-6 and TRBJ2-1; TRBD1 aligns across 9 bases. Trimming cost V 4 bases and J 4 bases; bases outside gene matches: 0. Looked up from germline, CDR1 is SGHDT and CDR2 is YYEEEE. The CDR3 totals 13 residues. Full variable domain (outside the CDR3, taken from reference TRBV5-6 and TRBJ2-1): DAGVTQSPTHLIKTRGQQVTLRCSPKSGHDTVSWYQQALGQGPQFIFQYYEEEERQRGNFPDRFSGHQFPNYSSELNVNALLLGDSALYLCASSGTGYNEQFFGPGTRLTVL.

The chain combines TRBV19 with TRBJ1-5; D gene unclear. V lost 0 bases, J lost 2 bases, and 5 bases lay in between. The CDR3 loop spans 14 amino acids. Germline CDR1 LNHDA, CDR2 SQIVND (reference sequence). The CDR3 DNA reads as TGTGCCAGTAGTATAGACGGCGGCAATCAGCCCCAGCATTTT. Translating gives CASSIDGGNQPQHF.

To note about this clonotype: It is unclear where the CDR3 begins or ends on the DNA, so no DNA is shown, and the CDR3 is as TCRdb lists it. The chain combines TRBV12-3 or TRBV12-4 with TRBJ2-5. The CDR3 is 11 amino acids long, termini counted. CDR3 sequence: CASCVLLCQYF.